Below are 30 T cell receptor beta chains sequenced from a single sample in a study of shared clonotypes between healthy human individuals. Produced via immunoSEQ multiplex PCR; TCRdb's table is partial and in-frame only. The table includes 950,000 to 1,300,000 clones, around 75% detected once. The sequencing sample was made of memory CD4+ T cells sorted from blood. Subset: CD45RA-negative fraction. The receptors were gathered from a man aged 18 to 29 in good health.

This clone was counted only a few times. The CDR3 here is CASSVYDEQFF. In nucleotides, the CDR3 is TGTGCCAGCAGCGTGTACGATGAGCAGTTCTTC. The genes are TRBV5-6 and TRBJ2-1; unclear D gene. V gave up 4 bases and J gave up 8 bases, with 7 bases separating them. The CDR3 sequence is 11 residues long. From germline, CDR1 is SGHDT and CDR2 YYEEEE. The full variable domain, with the rest looked up from reference TRBV5-6 and TRBJ2-1, is DAGVTQSPTHLIKTRGQQVTLRCSPKSGHDTVSWYQQALGQGPQFIFQYYEEEERQRGNFPDRFSGHQFPNYSSELNVNALLLGDSALYLCASSVYDEQFFGPGTRLTVL.

This clone was observed once. This chain links TRBV2 with TRBJ2-7, with a tentative D call TRBD1 (6 bases). Germline loops: CDR1 SNHLY, CDR2 FYNNEI. V was cut by 5 bases and J by 3 bases, with 11 bases left in between. CDR3 length equals 13 residues. CDR3 loop: CASSRDIYYEQYF. CDR3 DNA: TGTGCCAGCAGTAGGGACATATACTACGAGCAGTACTTC.

As for this clone: A single base is all that separates this from a far larger clone, so a read error is likely. The chain recombines TRBV5-6 with TRBJ2-2; D call uncertain. The V and J ends lost 3 bases and 3 bases respectively, with 3 bases between them. In germline, CDR1 is SGHDT, CDR2 YYEEEE. The CDR3 totals 12 residues. Here the CDR3 DNA reads TGTGCCAGCAGCTGGGACACCGGGGAGCTGTTTTTT. Translating it yields CASSWDTGELFF.

This clone was seen once. J is TRBJ1-6 and V is TRBV2; 7 bases agree with TRBD1. CDR3 length: 14 amino acids. Germline V lookup: CDR1 SNHLY, CDR2 FYNNEI. J gave up 4 bases and V 6 bases, and 3 bases lay outside the gene matches. The CDR3 reads CASRPGGYNSPLHF. In DNA, the CDR3 is TGTGCCAGCAGGCCAGGGGGTTATAATTCACCCCTCCACTTT.

J is TRBJ2-7 and V is TRBV5-5; D is possibly TRBD1 or TRBD2 (5 bases each). This CDR3 spans 14 amino acids. Trimming removed 4 bases at V and 3 bases at J, with 14 bases between. CDR1 is SGHKS, CDR2 YYEKEE, per germline (reference sequence). As DNA, the CDR3 is TGTGCCAGCAGCGCCGGGACGGTGATCTACGAGCAGTACTTC. Its translation is CASSAGTVIYEQYF.

The rearrangement joins TRBV30 to TRBJ1-3; D is undetermined. Trimming pared 5 bases from V and 7 bases from J, leaving 12 bases between. CDR1 is GTSNPN, CDR2 SVGIG, per germline (reference sequence). The CDR3 contains 12 residues. In nucleotides, the CDR3 is TGTGCCTGGGCCCAATCGCGTAACACCATATATTTT. Translating it yields CAWAQSRNTIYF.

The rearrangement links TRBV7-9 to TRBJ2-6; D may be TRBD2 (6 bases). The CDR3 is 15 amino acids. The germline V gene encodes CDR1 SEHNR and CDR2 FQNEAQ (reference sequence). V lost 1 base to trimming and J lost 2 bases, with 6 bases between them. The CDR3 DNA follows: TGTGCCAGCAGCTTAGTAGCGGCTGGGGCCAACGTCCTGACTTTC. Translation gives CASSLVAAGANVLTF. The variable domain in full, completed from reference TRBV7-9 and TRBJ2-6, reads DTGVSQNPRHKITKRGQNVTFRCDPISEHNRLYWYRQTLGQGPEFLTYFQNEAQLEKSRLLSDRFSAERPKGSFSTLEIQRTEQGDSAMYLCASSLVAAGANVLTFGAGSRLTVL.

This clone was recorded a few times. The rearrangement uses TRBV5-8 and TRBJ2-5; 8 bases are shared with TRBD2. After removal of 7 bases from V and 1 base from J, the junction contained 9 bases not matched to a gene. Germline assignment: CDR1 SGHTS and CDR2 YDEGEE. The CDR3 runs to 15 residues. CDR3 nucleotides: TGTGCCAGCCGGAGGGGGGGACTAGTCCAAGAGACCCAGTACTTC. Its translation: CASRRGGLVQETQYF.

This chain links TRBV29-1 with TRBJ1-1; possibly TRBD1 for D (5 bases). The CDR3 loop spans 15 amino acids. With 3 bases removed from V and 4 bases from J, the gap between germline ends came to 18 bases. The V gene's germline CDR1 is SQVTM and CDR2 ANQGSEA. DNA of the CDR3: TGCAGCGTTGACTTTGGGCAGGCCGGGGGCACTGAAGCTTTCTTT. Protein sequence: CSVDFGQAGGTEAFF.

The V and J genes are TRBV5-1 and TRBJ2-2; no clear D. CDR1 and CDR2 (germline): SGHRS, YFSETQ. Trimming took 0 bases from V and 6 from J, leaving 6 bases between them. The CDR3 runs to 13 residues. The CDR3 spells CASSLDYAGELFF. The CDR3 nucleotides read TGCGCCAGCAGCTTGGACTATGCCGGGGAGCTGTTTTTT.

This clone was seen just once. This chain connects TRBV6-1 to TRBJ1-2; D is unresolved. This CDR3 spans 15 amino acids. V dropped 1 base and J dropped 4 bases, with 13 bases sitting between them. Per the germline V gene, CDR1 is MNHNS and CDR2 is SASEGT. The CDR3 sequence: CASSEDAWTRYGYTF. The CDR3 DNA reads as TGTGCCAGCAGTGAAGATGCTTGGACGCGCTATGGCTACACCTTC.

This rearrangement joins TRBV19 to TRBJ2-3, with 7 bases aligning to TRBD2. Germline-derived CDR1 and CDR2 are LNHDA and SQIVND (reference sequence). The CDR3 runs to 15 residues. Germline trimming cut 3 bases from V and 4 bases from J; bases unmatched to any gene: 7. CDR3 protein: CASSIVGGRADTQYF. For the CDR3, the DNA is TGTGCCAGTAGTATCGTGGGAGGGAGAGCAGATACGCAGTATTTT. Using reference TRBV19 and TRBJ2-3 for the parts outside the CDR3, the full variable domain is DGGITQSPKYLFRKEGQNVTLSCEQNLNHDAMYWYRQDPGQGLRLIYYSQIVNDFQKGDIAEGYSVSREKKESFPLTVTSAQKNPTAFYLCASSIVGGRADTQYFGPGTRLTVL.

This clone was observed a handful of times. The chain couples TRBV7-3 to TRBJ2-3; a weak D match, TRBD1 (5 bases). This CDR3 has 15 amino acids. Trimming pared 1 base from V and 6 bases from J, leaving 14 bases between. Germline V gene lookup returns CDR1 SGHTA and CDR2 FQGTGA. CDR3 amino acids: CASSLIAGFADTQYF. The CDR3 DNA follows: TGTGCCAGCAGCTTAATTGCAGGGTTTGCCGATACGCAGTATTTT.

The chain joins TRBV7-3 to TRBJ2-6; a possible D gene is TRBD1 (6 bases). Germline loops: CDR1 SGHTA, CDR2 FQGTGA. The CDR3 consists of 16 residues. V lost 5 bases, J lost 4 bases, and 15 bases lay in between. This CDR3 is CASSASTGKGANVLTF. Here the CDR3 DNA reads TGTGCCAGCAGCGCCAGTACAGGGAAGGGGGCCAACGTCCTGACTTTC.

The V and J genes are TRBV28 and TRBJ2-7; D gene unclear. This CDR3 region has 14 residues. The germline gives CDR1 MDHEN, CDR2 SYDVKM. Deletions cut 3 bases from V and 8 bases from J, with 17 bases between. CDR3 nucleotides: TGTGCCAGCAGTTTGACTCACCCCGCCCCTCAGCAGTACTTC. Encoded protein: CASSLTHPAPQQYF.

The gene calls are TRBV6-1 and TRBJ1-1; D is unclear. V lost 8 bases to trimming and J lost 0 bases, with 4 bases between them. This CDR3 spans 11 amino acids. Germline loops: CDR1 MNHNS, CDR2 SASEGT. DNA for the CDR3: TGTGCCAGCGTAGTGAACACTGAAGCTTTCTTT. Translating gives CASVVNTEAFF.

The gene calls are TRBV14 and TRBJ1-4; D not certain. Germline CDR1 and CDR2: SGHDN and FVKESK. V was cut by 1 base and J by 8 bases, with 5 bases left in between. This CDR3 spans 12 amino acids. CDR3 loop: CASSQVTEKLFF. CDR3 nucleotides: TGTGCCAGCAGCCAAGTCACCGAAAAACTGTTTTTT.

This rearrangement joins TRBV21-1 to TRBJ2-1; TRBD2, the D gene given by the table, was not confirmed from the DNA. TRBV21-1 is a known pseudogene. There are 12 residues in the CDR3. The CDR3 region is CASSKGLIEQFF. The CDR3 DNA reads TGTGCCAGCAGCAAAGGACTTATTGAGCAGTTCTTC.

This clone was found a few times. The chain has TRBV2 and TRBJ2-2; 10 nucleotides line up with TRBD1. Germline V lookup: CDR1 SNHLY, CDR2 FYNNEI. V lost 4 bases, J lost 6 bases, and 5 bases stayed unmatched. The length of the CDR3 is 15 residues. The CDR3 coding sequence is TGTGCCAGCAGTGGACAGGGGGCCAAGGCCGGGGAGCTGTTTTTT. Translated: CASSGQGAKAGELFF.

The V and J genes are TRBV21-1 and TRBJ1-2. TRBV21-1 is shown as a pseudogene. This CDR3 comprises 18 residues. The chain's CDR3 is CASKVEAAITESRSGYTF. The CDR3 region has the DNA TGTGCCAGCAAAGTTGAGGCGGCTATCACTGAGTCCAGGTCGGGCTACACCTTC.

The chain is built from TRBV5-1 and TRBJ2-3; TRBD2 matches 7 bases. V trimming: 4 bases; J trimming: 2 bases; junction bases outside the gene matches: 7. There are 15 residues in the CDR3. CDR1 and CDR2 (germline): SGHRS, YFSETQ. The CDR3 here is CASSPPGGNTDTQYF. The DNA for the CDR3 is TGCGCCAGCAGCCCCCCGGGGGGAAACACAGATACGCAGTATTTT. Supplemented by reference TRBV5-1 and TRBJ2-3, the full variable domain reads KAGVTQTPRYLIKTRGQQVTLSCSPISGHRSVSWYQQTPGQGLQFLFEYFSETQRNKGNFPGRFSGRQFSNSRSEMNVSTLELGDSALYLCASSPPGGNTDTQYFGPGTRLTVL.

The CDR3 sequence: CAWNPGLGGVNEQFF. As DNA, the CDR3 is TGTGCCTGGAACCCGGGACTAGGGGGGGTGAATGAGCAGTTCTTC. The rearrangement links TRBV30 to TRBJ2-1; the match to TRBD2 covers 8 bases. This CDR3 has 15 residues. Germline V gene lookup returns CDR1 GTSNPN and CDR2 SVGIG (reference sequence). Unmatched junction bases numbered 12, after V lost 4 bases and J lost 7 bases.

This chain connects TRBV7-3 to TRBJ1-1; D uncertain. The CDR3 contains 17 residues. Germline CDR1 and CDR2: SGHTA and FQGTGA. Trimming took off 8 bases at V and 0 bases at J, with 22 bases between the two ends. The CDR3 sequence: CASPTEFDNPMNTEAFF. CDR3 nucleotide sequence: TGTGCCAGCCCTACAGAGTTCGACAATCCAATGAACACTGAAGCTTTCTTT.

The V call is TRBV4-1, the J call TRBJ2-2; no definite D call. Germline V gene lookup returns CDR1 MGHRA and CDR2 YSYEKL. This CDR3 is 16 amino acids long. V dropped 2 bases and J dropped 0 bases, with 10 bases sitting between them. The CDR3 DNA follows: TGCGCCAGCAGCCAAATTCCGCAGGCGAACACCGGGGAGCTGTTTTTT. It codes for CASSQIPQANTGELFF.

To note about this clone: Possible read error: a much larger clone is one base away. The chain has TRBV9 and TRBJ1-3; D uncertain. The length of the CDR3 is 15 residues. CDR1 is SGDLS, CDR2 YYNGEE, per germline. Between the trimmed V and J ends, which lost 0 bases and 0 bases, there was a span of 7 bases. In DNA, the CDR3 is TGTGCCAGCAGCGTAGCCGTGAGCTCTGGAAACACCATATATTTT. Its translation is CASSVAVSSGNTIYF.

This clone was detected only once. The V gene is TRBV27, the J gene TRBJ2-2; D is ambiguous. CDR3 size: 13 residues. V dropped 5 bases and J dropped 6 bases, with 10 bases sitting between them. The germline CDR1 and CDR2 sequences are MNHEY and SMNVEV (reference sequence). CDR3 nucleotide sequence: TGTGCCAGCAGTATCTCGACGGCCGGGGAGCTGTTTTTT. It is translated as CASSISTAGELFF.

This clone was picked up many times. V gene TRBV6-6 combines with J gene TRBJ1-3; D gene uncertain. Between the trimmed V and J ends, which lost 7 bases and 3 bases, there was a span of 13 bases. The CDR3 loop spans 14 amino acids. Germline lookup yields CDR1 MNHNY and CDR2 SVGAGI (reference sequence). CDR3 coding DNA: TGTGCCAGCATTCGGCCGGGGAGTGGAAACACCATATATTTT. Protein sequence: CASIRPGSGNTIYF.

With respect to this clone: The sample contains more than one DNA sequence encoding this CDR3. The chain couples TRBV25-1 to TRBJ2-5, with D maybe TRBD2 (6 bases). Germline CDR1 and CDR2: MGHDK and SYGVNS. The CDR3 is 15 amino acids. V was shortened by 2 bases and J by 2 bases, with 12 bases between the two germline ends. In nucleotides, the CDR3 is TGTGCCAGCAGTGAACCGGGACTCCTACAAGAGACCCAGTACTTC. The encoded protein is CASSEPGLLQETQYF.

This clone was observed a handful of times. CDR3 DNA sequence: TGTGCCAGCAGCTTACCGGGTAGGGCCTATTACTTC. Protein product: CASSLPGRAYYF. V is TRBV11-2 and J is TRBJ2-7, with D uncertain. This CDR3 has 12 amino acids. Trimming removed 2 bases from V and 13 bases from J, with 15 bases in between. Germline-derived CDR1 and CDR2 are SGHAT and FQNNGV.

This clone was seen only a few times. The V call is TRBV21-1, the J call TRBJ1-6; TRBD1 is the table's D call, not checked against the DNA. TRBV21-1 is listed as a pseudogene. The CDR3 has 18 residues. In nucleotides, the CDR3 is TGTGCCAGCAGCACTATTAACCCGGACAGAACGGAATATTCACCCCTCCACTTT. It codes for CASSTINPDRTEYSPLHF.